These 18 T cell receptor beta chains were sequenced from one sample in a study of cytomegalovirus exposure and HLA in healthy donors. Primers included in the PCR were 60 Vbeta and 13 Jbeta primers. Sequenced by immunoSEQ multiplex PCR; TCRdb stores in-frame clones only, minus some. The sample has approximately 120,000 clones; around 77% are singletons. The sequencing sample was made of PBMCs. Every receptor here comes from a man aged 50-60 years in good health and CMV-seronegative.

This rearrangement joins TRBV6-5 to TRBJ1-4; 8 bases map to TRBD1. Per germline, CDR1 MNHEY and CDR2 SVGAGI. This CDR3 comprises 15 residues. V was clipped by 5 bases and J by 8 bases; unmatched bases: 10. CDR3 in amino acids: CASSGWTGRDEKLFF. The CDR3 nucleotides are TGTGCCAGCAGTGGATGGACAGGGAGGGACGAAAAACTGTTTTTT.

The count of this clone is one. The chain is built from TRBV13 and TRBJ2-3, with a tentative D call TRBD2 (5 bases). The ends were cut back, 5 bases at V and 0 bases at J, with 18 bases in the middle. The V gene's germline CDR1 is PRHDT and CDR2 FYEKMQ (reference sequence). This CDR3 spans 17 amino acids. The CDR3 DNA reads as TGTGCCAGCAGCCTCACGAGGTTGAGGACTAGCACAGATACGCAGTATTTT. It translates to CASSLTRLRTSTDTQYF.

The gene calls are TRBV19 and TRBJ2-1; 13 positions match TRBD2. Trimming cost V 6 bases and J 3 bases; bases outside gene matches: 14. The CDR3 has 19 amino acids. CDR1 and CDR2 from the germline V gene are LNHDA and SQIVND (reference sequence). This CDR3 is CASRWTGRLAGGGYNEQFF. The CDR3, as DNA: TGTGCCAGTAGGTGGACAGGGAGACTAGCGGGAGGAGGCTACAATGAGCAGTTCTTC.

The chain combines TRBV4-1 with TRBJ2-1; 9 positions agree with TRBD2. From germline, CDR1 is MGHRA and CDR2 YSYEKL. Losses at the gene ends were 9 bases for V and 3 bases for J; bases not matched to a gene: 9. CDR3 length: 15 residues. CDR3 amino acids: CASGLTSGIYNEQFF. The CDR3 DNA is TGCGCCAGTGGATTGACTAGCGGAATCTACAATGAGCAGTTCTTC.

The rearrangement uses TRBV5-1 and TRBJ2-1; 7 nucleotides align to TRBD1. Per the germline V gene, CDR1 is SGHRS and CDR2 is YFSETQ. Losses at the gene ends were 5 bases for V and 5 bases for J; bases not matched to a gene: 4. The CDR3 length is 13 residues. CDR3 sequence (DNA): TGCGCCAGCAGGGGGACAGTCGACAATGAGCAGTTCTTC. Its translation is CASRGTVDNEQFF.

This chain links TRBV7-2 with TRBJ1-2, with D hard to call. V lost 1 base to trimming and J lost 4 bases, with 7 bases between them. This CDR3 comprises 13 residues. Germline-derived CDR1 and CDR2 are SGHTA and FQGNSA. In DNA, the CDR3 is TGTGCCAGCAGCTTAGATAGCCTCTATGGCTACACCTTC. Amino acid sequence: CASSLDSLYGYTF.

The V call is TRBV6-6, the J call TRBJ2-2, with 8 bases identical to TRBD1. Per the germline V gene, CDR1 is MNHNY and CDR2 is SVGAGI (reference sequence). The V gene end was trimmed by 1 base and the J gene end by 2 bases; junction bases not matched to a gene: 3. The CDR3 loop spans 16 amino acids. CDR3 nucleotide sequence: TGTGCCAGCAGTTACTGGACAGGGCCAAACACCGGGGAGCTGTTTTTT. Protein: CASSYWTGPNTGELFF.

The CDR3 DNA is TGTGCCAGCAGTTTCCACGGGACAGGGCCAGATACGCAGTATTTT. This sequence encodes CASSFHGTGPDTQYF. The chain is built from TRBV27 and TRBJ2-3; TRBD1 aligns across 9 bases. After removal of 3 bases from V and 4 bases from J, the junction contained 5 bases not matched to a gene. This CDR3 is 15 amino acids long. The germline gives CDR1 MNHEY, CDR2 SMNVEV (reference sequence).

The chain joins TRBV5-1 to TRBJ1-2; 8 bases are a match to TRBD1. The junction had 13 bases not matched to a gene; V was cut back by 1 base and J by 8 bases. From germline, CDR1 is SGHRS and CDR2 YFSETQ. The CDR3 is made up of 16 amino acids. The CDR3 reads CASSLRTGRSVEGYTF. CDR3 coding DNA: TGCGCCAGCAGCTTGAGGACAGGGAGAAGTGTGGAAGGCTACACCTTC.

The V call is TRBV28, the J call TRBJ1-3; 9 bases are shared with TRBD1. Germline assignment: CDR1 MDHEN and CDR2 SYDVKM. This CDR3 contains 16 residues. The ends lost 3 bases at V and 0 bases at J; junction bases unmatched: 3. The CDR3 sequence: CASSLTGGSSGNTIYF. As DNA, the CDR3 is TGTGCCAGCAGTTTGACAGGGGGGAGCTCTGGAAACACCATATATTTT.

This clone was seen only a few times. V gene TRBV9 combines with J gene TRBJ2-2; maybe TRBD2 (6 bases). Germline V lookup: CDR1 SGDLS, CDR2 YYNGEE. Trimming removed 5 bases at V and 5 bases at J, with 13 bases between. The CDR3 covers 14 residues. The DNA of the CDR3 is TGTGCCAGCAGATCGGGACTCCAAACCGGGGAGCTGTTTTTT. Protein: CASRSGLQTGELFF.

The CDR3 DNA reads as TGTGCCAGCAGTGGGGCAGGGATTAACACCGGGGAGCTGTTTTTT. This gives the protein CASSGAGINTGELFF. The genes are TRBV7-9 and TRBJ2-2, with D maybe TRBD1 (5 bases). Deletions cut 6 bases from V and 2 bases from J, with 13 bases between. The length of the CDR3 is 15 residues. Germline CDR1 SEHNR, CDR2 FQNEAQ (reference sequence).

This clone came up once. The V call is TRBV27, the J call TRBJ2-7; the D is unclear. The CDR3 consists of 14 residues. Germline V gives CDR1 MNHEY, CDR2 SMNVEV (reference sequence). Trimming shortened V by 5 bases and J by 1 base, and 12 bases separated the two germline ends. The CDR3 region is CASSPTTLSYEQYF. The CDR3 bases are TGTGCCAGCAGTCCCACGACACTTTCCTACGAGCAGTACTTC.

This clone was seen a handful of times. CDR3 sequence reads: CASSPDPGAYEQYF. Written as DNA, the CDR3 is TGTGCCAGCAGCCCGGACCCTGGGGCCTACGAGCAGTACTTC. The chain recombines TRBV5-6 with TRBJ2-5; D remains unclear. The end of the DNA is better explained by TRBJ2-7, so the J call may be wrong. CDR1 SGHDT and CDR2 YYEEEE come from the germline V gene. The CDR3 has 14 amino acids.

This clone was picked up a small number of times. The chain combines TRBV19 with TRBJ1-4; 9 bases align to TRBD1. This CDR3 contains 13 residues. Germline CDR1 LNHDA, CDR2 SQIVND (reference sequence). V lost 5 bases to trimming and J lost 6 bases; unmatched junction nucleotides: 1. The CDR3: CASSGTGYEKLFF. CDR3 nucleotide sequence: TGTGCCAGTAGTGGGACAGGGTATGAAAAACTGTTTTTT.

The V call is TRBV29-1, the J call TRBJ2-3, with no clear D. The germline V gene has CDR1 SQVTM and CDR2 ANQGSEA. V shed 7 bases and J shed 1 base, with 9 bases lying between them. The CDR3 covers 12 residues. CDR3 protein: CSAESGTDTQYF. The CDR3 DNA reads TGCAGCGCTGAGTCTGGCACAGATACGCAGTATTTT.

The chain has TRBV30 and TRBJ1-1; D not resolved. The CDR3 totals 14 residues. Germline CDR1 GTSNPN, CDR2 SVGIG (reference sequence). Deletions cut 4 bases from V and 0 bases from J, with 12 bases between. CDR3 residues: CAWTNPGLNTEAFF. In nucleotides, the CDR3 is TGTGCCTGGACTAACCCGGGTTTGAACACTGAAGCTTTCTTT.

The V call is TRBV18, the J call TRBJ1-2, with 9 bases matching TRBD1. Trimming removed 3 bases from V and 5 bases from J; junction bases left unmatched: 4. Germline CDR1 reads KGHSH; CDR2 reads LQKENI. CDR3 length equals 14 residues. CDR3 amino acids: CASSPGTGRYGYTF. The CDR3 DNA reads TGTGCCAGCTCACCTGGGACAGGGAGGTATGGCTACACCTTC.